This T cell receptor beta chain was sequenced for a study of blood T cell repertoires in COVID-19. CDR1 and CDR2 (germline): LGHNT, FRNRAP. The CDR3 has 14 residues. V shed 6 bases and J 4 bases; nucleotides not matched to a gene: 4. Only in-frame clones appear in the TCRdb table, and some are missing; sequencing was by immunoSEQ multiplex PCR. This sample yields approximately 180,000 clones, of which approximately 87% are seen a single time; approximately 12% belongs to the top ten. The sequencing input was peripheral blood. The clonotype comes from a woman in her 70s with COVID-19, enrolled during active disease. The V gene is TRBV12-5, the J gene TRBJ2-1, with 9 bases lining up with TRBD2. CDR3 in amino acids: CASGPSGGYNEQFF. The CDR3 DNA reads as TGTGCTAGTGGCCCAAGCGGGGGGTACAATGAGCAGTTCTTC.